The TCR beta chain under discussion was sequenced for a study of blood T cell repertoires in COVID-19. The overall study: Material from acute and convalescent COVID-19 was sourced from the United States, Italy and Spain. Sources were T cells, B-cell-depleted T cells, or PBMCs; the material itself was cDNA or gDNA.

Authors' analysis steps: The assay estimated nucleated cells by amplifying reference gene primers. Profiled with immunoSEQ multiplex PCR; TCRdb holds only in-frame clones, not every one. V and J calls and clone size are as listed in that table; D and trimming were resolved from the DNA. Among just over 650,000 clones, approximately 90% were seen once, and the ten largest hold roughly 0.25%. The material sequenced was peripheral blood. This clonotype was obtained from a woman aged 18-29 years with acute or convalescent COVID-19.

CDR3 in DNA: TGTGCCAGTAGTCGAACGGTCGGCTCTGGAAACACCATATATTTT. This gives the protein CASSRTVGSGNTIYF. This rearrangement joins TRBV19 to TRBJ1-3; D ambiguous. Trimming took off 5 bases at V and 0 bases at J, with 11 bases between the two ends. Germline CDR1 LNHDA, CDR2 SQIVND (reference sequence). The length of the CDR3 is 15 residues.